Described below is a single T cell receptor (beta chain) sequence and its context. This record belongs to a study of blood T cell repertoires in COVID-19. Study at large: The study drew acute and convalescent COVID-19 samples from the United States, Italy and Spain. T cells, B-cell-depleted T cells, or PBMCs supplied cDNA or gDNA.

Looked up from germline, CDR1 is SEHNR and CDR2 is FQNEAQ (reference sequence). The CDR3 is 15 amino acids. V lost 4 bases and J lost 3; bases outside the gene matches: 8. Original methodology: Using reference gene primer amplification, nucleated cell counts were estimated. Method: immunoSEQ multiplex PCR; TCRdb's copy keeps in-frame clones and lacks some. V and J calls plus clone size are reproduced from that table; the DNA served to infer D and trimming. The table lists 97,000 or so clones, 70% to 85% of them singletons. The specimen sequenced was peripheral blood. This chain uses TRBV7-9 with TRBJ1-1; 7 bases are shared with TRBD1. The receptor was isolated from a man in his 70s with active or convalescent COVID-19. The CDR3 nucleotides read TGTGCCAGCAGCTCCCTGGGACAGAGGGACACTGAAGCTTTCTTT. Translated: CASSSLGQRDTEAFF.